What follows are 19 T cell receptor beta chains derived from one specimen sequenced in a study of PD-1 blockade in classical Hodgkin lymphoma. Every patient relapsed after autologous stem cell transplantation, and brentuximab vedotin exposure varied. Clones were sequenced by immunoSEQ multiplex PCR, and TCRdb holds only the in-frame ones, with some missing. Here the sample spans 10,000 to 15,000 clones, 84% being singletons. Material: peripheral blood mononuclear cells (PBMCs), obtained at baseline. These receptor sequences come from a human donor with classical Hodgkin lymphoma.

The genes are TRBV5-6 and TRBJ1-2, with D maybe TRBD1 (5 bases). The V gene's germline CDR1 is SGHDT and CDR2 YYEEEE. CDR3 length: 18 residues. V was trimmed by 4 bases and J by 4 bases, leaving 26 bases between them. The CDR3 DNA is TGTGCCAGCAGCCAACACCAAACAAGACAGACCAGCCTCTATGGCTACACCTTC. Its translation is CASSQHQTRQTSLYGYTF.

The rearrangement joins TRBV27 to TRBJ2-3, with 12 bases fitting TRBD1. Germline loops: CDR1 MNHEY, CDR2 SMNVEV (reference sequence). V shed 6 bases, J shed 2 bases, and the junction held 6 bases outside the gene matches. There are 16 residues in the CDR3. CDR3 sequence reads: CASSLGQGAVTDTQYF. The CDR3 coding sequence is TGTGCCAGCAGCTTGGGACAGGGGGCCGTCACAGATACGCAGTATTTT.

This clone was found once. The chain joins TRBV11-3 to TRBJ2-1; D unresolved. The CDR3 extends over 13 amino acids. The germline gives CDR1 SGHNT, CDR2 YENEEA. V was shortened by 5 bases and J by 0 bases, with 5 bases between the two germline ends. This CDR3 is CASSPGSYNEQFF. The CDR3 coding sequence is TGTGCCAGCAGCCCGGGCTCCTACAATGAGCAGTTCTTC. Filled out from reference TRBV11-3 and TRBJ2-1, the complete variable domain reads EAGVVQSPRYKIIEKKQPVAFWCNPISGHNTLYWYLQNLGQGPELLIRYENEEAVDDSQLPKDRFSAERLKGVDSTLKIQPAELGDSAVYLCASSPGSYNEQFFGPGTRLTVL.

Comment on this clone: Sequence at one end of the junction differs from germline and may be a read error. The chain links TRBV7-9 to TRBJ2-1, with 7 bases identical to TRBD1. The germline V gene encodes CDR1 SEHNR and CDR2 FQNEAQ (reference sequence). The CDR3 has 12 amino acids. The CDR3 spells CASSLEPGQVLF. CDR3 coding DNA: TGTGCCAGCAGCTTAGAACCAGGACAGGTTCTCTTC. Supplemented by reference TRBV7-9 and TRBJ2-1, the full variable domain reads DTGVSQNPRHKITKRGQNVTFRCDPISEHNRLYWYRQTLGQGPEFLTYFQNEAQLEKSRLLSDRFSAERPKGSFSTLEIQRTEQGDSAMYLCASSLEPGQVLFGPGTRLTVL.

About this clone: Other DNA sequences in the same sample also yield this CDR3. This CDR3 reads CASSLFRGTEAFF. The CDR3 DNA reads as TGTGCCAGCAGTTTGTTCAGGGGAACTGAAGCTTTCTTT. The gene calls are TRBV27 and TRBJ1-1, with a tentative D call TRBD1 (6 bases). Germline lookup yields CDR1 MNHEY and CDR2 SMNVEV (reference sequence). V dropped 3 bases and J dropped 5 bases, with 10 bases sitting between them. CDR3 size: 13 residues.

The chain uses TRBV10-3 and TRBJ2-7; TRBD1 aligns across 7 bases. CDR1 is ENHRY, CDR2 SYGVKD, per germline. Germline trimming cut 2 bases from V and 2 bases from J; bases unmatched to any gene: 18. The CDR3 has 19 amino acids. DNA for the CDR3: TGTGCCATCAGTGAGCTAGACAGGGCCCCCAGGGCGGTAGCCTACGAGCAGTACTTC. As protein: CAISELDRAPRAVAYEQYF.

The chain uses TRBV13 and TRBJ1-1; D not certain. Between the trimmed V and J ends, which lost 4 bases and 0 bases, there was a span of 12 bases. The CDR3 loop spans 15 amino acids. Germline V lookup: CDR1 PRHDT, CDR2 FYEKMQ (reference sequence). The CDR3: CASSSLPKMNTEAFF. The CDR3 DNA reads TGTGCCAGCAGCTCACTACCCAAGATGAACACTGAAGCTTTCTTT. The whole variable domain, filled in from reference TRBV13 and TRBJ1-1, reads AAGVIQSPRHLIKEKRETATLKCYPIPRHDTVYWYQQGPGQDPQFLISFYEKMQSDKGSIPDRFSAQQFSDYHSELNMSSLELGDSALYFCASSSLPKMNTEAFFGQGTRLTVV.

This chain joins TRBV2 and TRBJ2-7; 9 positions match TRBD1. The CDR3 has 12 amino acids. Germline CDR1 reads SNHLY; CDR2 reads FYNNEI. Losses at the gene ends were 8 bases for V and 3 bases for J; bases not matched to a gene: 2. Here the CDR3 DNA reads TGTGCCAGCGGGGGACAGGGCTACGAGCAGTACGTC. This translates into CASGGQGYEQYV.

The chain recombines TRBV6-6 with TRBJ1-5, with no clear D. Germline V gene data show CDR1 as MNHNY and CDR2 as SVGAGI (reference sequence). This CDR3 region has 15 residues. The V end lost 1 base, the J end lost 1 base, and 8 bases lay between the germline ends. The CDR3 nucleotides read TGTGCCAGCAGTTACTTTGGCGCGAGCAATCAGCCCCAGCATTTT. Translating it yields CASSYFGASNQPQHF.

V is TRBV6-5 and J is TRBJ2-1; 7 bases match TRBD1. Trimming took 5 bases from V and 10 from J; bases not matched to a gene: 8. The CDR3 runs 13 residues. In germline, CDR1 is MNHEY, CDR2 SVGAGI. CDR3 residues: CASSKDRVREQFF. The CDR3 bases are TGTGCCAGCAGTAAAGACAGGGTTCGAGAGCAGTTCTTC.

V is TRBV6-4 and J is TRBJ2-7, with D perhaps given as TRBD1 or TRBD2 (5 bases each). Trimming left V 7 bases short and J 6 bases short, with 19 bases between. CDR1 and CDR2 from the germline V gene are MRHNA and SNTAGT. This CDR3 comprises 14 residues. As DNA, the CDR3 is TGTGCCAGCAACGCCGGGACGCCGAACGGCGAGCAGTACGTC. Amino acid sequence: CASNAGTPNGEQYV.

The V gene is TRBV11-2, the J gene TRBJ2-1; D is unresolved. The V gene's germline CDR1 is SGHAT and CDR2 FQNNGV. V was cut by 0 bases and J by 6 bases, with 6 bases left in between. CDR3 length: 13 residues. This chain's CDR3 is CASSLDLVNEQFF. The CDR3 DNA reads TGTGCCAGCAGCTTAGATTTGGTCAATGAGCAGTTCTTC.

J is TRBJ2-1 and V is TRBV28; a possible D gene is TRBD1 (5 bases). This CDR3 region has 12 residues. Trimming stripped 3 bases from V and 8 bases from J, with 8 bases between. Germline loops: CDR1 MDHEN, CDR2 SYDVKM. CDR3 sequence (DNA): TGTGCCAGCAGTTTTCAAGGGGATGAGCAGTTCTTC. Translating gives CASSFQGDEQFF.

CDR3 amino acids: CASSPKGQGYEQYV. The CDR3 DNA follows: TGTGCCAGCAGTCCTAAGGGACAGGGGTACGAGCAGTACGTC. V usage is TRBV27 and J usage is TRBJ2-7, with 10 positions matching TRBD1. This CDR3 has 14 residues. The germline V gene has CDR1 MNHEY and CDR2 SMNVEV (reference sequence). Trimming took 5 bases from V and 4 from J; bases not matched to a gene: 5.

CDR3: CAISDTGTGANQPQHF. The CDR3, as DNA: TGTGCCATCAGTGATACCGGGACAGGGGCAAATCAGCCCCAGCATTTT. The J gene is TRBJ1-5, the V gene TRBV10-3, with 10 bases lining up with TRBD1. The germline gives CDR1 ENHRY, CDR2 SYGVKD. The CDR3 extends over 16 amino acids. V gave up 3 bases and J gave up 4 bases; unmatched junction bases: 6.

The CDR3 nucleotides are TGTGCCAGCAGTTCATGGGACGGTGGGGCCAACGTCCTGACTTTC. Protein sequence: CASSSWDGGANVLTF. The chain is built from TRBV6-5 and TRBJ2-6; D might be TRBD1 or TRBD2, each matching 5 bases. CDR3 length: 15 residues. Germline loops: CDR1 MNHEY, CDR2 SVGAGI. V was pared by 4 bases and J by 3 bases, with 10 bases between.

As DNA, the CDR3 is TGTGCCAGCAGCTTAGGATCAGTCCCGGGGGCCAACGTCCTGACTTTC. It is translated as CASSLGSVPGANVLTF. This sequence joins TRBV7-9 and TRBJ2-6; no reliable D call. From germline, CDR1 is SEHNR and CDR2 FQNEAQ (reference sequence). Trimming shortened V by 1 base and J by 4 bases, and 11 bases separated the two germline ends. The CDR3 has 16 residues. The full variable domain, its missing parts supplied by reference TRBV7-9 and TRBJ2-6, is DTGVSQNPRHKITKRGQNVTFRCDPISEHNRLYWYRQTLGQGPEFLTYFQNEAQLEKSRLLSDRFSAERPKGSFSTLEIQRTEQGDSAMYLCASSLGSVPGANVLTFGAGSRLTVL.

V is TRBV11-2 and J is TRBJ2-7; TRBD1 matches 10 bases. CDR3 size: 16 residues. J lost 3 bases, V lost 5 bases, and 10 bases had no gene match. Germline V CDR1 and CDR2: SGHAT, FQNNGV. As DNA, the CDR3 is TGTGCCAGCAGCGGCATAAAGGGGACAGGGGTCTACGAGCAGTACTTC. As protein: CASSGIKGTGVYEQYF.

V usage is TRBV9 and J usage is TRBJ2-7; 9 positions agree with TRBD1. The junction had 5 bases not matched to a gene; V was cut back by 4 bases and J by 0 bases. The CDR3 contains 15 residues. CDR1 and CDR2 (germline): SGDLS, YYNGEE. CDR3 sequence: CASSPRTGDSYEQYF. For the CDR3, the DNA is TGTGCCAGCAGCCCACGGACAGGGGACTCCTACGAGCAGTACTTC.